This paragraph reports one TCR beta chain. What it binds is not known. The sample belongs to a study of response to subunit inactivated influenza vaccine. Study findings and constraints: Seasonal influenza vaccination, on each occasion, was suggested by the authors to recruit few new T cells.

V lost 8 bases, J lost 0 bases, and 11 bases lay in between. CDR1 and CDR2 from the germline V gene are MNHEY and SVGEGT. The CDR3 loop spans 14 amino acids. One entry per CDR3 protein results from TCRdb running MiXCR on the RT-PCR reads. This sample has 300,000 to 350,000 distinct CDR3 sequences, with 20% to 25% found just once. This specimen consisted of PBMCs from blood, obtained less than 22 months after vaccination. The sequence derives from a man aged 45-69 years who received an inactivated influenza vaccine. V gene TRBV6-2 or TRBV6-3 combines with J gene TRBJ2-4; D unclear. CDR3 in amino acids: CASALSIAKNIQYF. The CDR3 coding sequence is TGTGCCAGCGCTTTGTCGATAGCCAAAAACATTCAGTACTTC.